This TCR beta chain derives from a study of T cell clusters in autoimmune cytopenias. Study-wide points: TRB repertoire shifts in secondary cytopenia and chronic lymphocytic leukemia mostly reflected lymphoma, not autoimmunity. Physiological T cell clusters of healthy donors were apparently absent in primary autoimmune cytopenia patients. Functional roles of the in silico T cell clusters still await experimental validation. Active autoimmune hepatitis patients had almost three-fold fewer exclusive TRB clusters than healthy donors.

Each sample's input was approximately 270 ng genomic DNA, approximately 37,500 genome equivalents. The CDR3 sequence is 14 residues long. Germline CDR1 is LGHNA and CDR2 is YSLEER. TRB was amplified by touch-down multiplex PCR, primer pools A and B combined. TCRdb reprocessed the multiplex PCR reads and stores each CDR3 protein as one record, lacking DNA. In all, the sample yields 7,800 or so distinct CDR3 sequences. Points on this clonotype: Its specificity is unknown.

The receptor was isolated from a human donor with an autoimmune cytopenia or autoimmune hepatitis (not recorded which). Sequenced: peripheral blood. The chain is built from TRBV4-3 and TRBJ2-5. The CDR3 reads CASSQEGSKETQYF.